A selection of T cell receptor beta chains follows, all from one sample in a study of blood T cell repertoires in COVID-19. TCRdb's table, derived via immunoSEQ multiplex PCR, lists solely in-frame clones and lacks some. The sample lists tens of thousands of clones, more than 70% occurring once. The sequenced sample consisted of peripheral blood. These TCRs come from a man aged 65-85 years with COVID-19, enrolled during active disease. Both conserved end residues are part of each CDR3. Each record gives: clone size, D gene, J gene, V gene, CDR3 DNA, CDR3 protein. D genes are given only for firm matches. Clone size is given for some rows only: seen once, a few or many times, or a class if the clone is expanded.

>.|TRBD2|TRBJ2-1|TRBV28
TGTGCCAGCAGTTTACCTCGGGAGGCATCCTCCAGGTTCTTC
CASSLPREASSRFF
>few|.|TRBJ1-4|TRBV10-3
TGTGCCATCAGTGAGCCCTCCGAGGTCGGTGAAAAACTGTTTTTT
CAISEPSEVGEKLFF
>.|TRBD1|TRBJ2-7|TRBV6-6
TGTGCCAGCAGTTACGGGGACAGCCCCTACGAGCAGTACTTC
CASSYGDSPYEQYF
>.|TRBD1|TRBJ2-7|TRBV24-1
TGTGCCACCAGTGATGCCGGGACAGGGCTAACTTACGAGCAGTACTTC
CATSDAGTGLTYEQYF
>.|TRBD1|TRBJ1-2|TRBV28
TGTGCCAGCAGTTTTCTTCCTCACAGGGGGAACTATGGCTACACCTTC
CASSFLPHRGNYGYTF
>.|.|TRBJ1-1|TRBV7-9
TGTGCCAGCAGCTTAATGGGCACCTTGAACACTGAAGCTTTCTTT
CASSLMGTLNTEAFF
>.|.|TRBJ1-3|TRBV7-2
TGTGCCAGCACCCCGGTTGTTCACTCTGGAAACACCATATATTTT
CASTPVVHSGNTIYF
>.|.|TRBJ2-5|TRBV4-2
TGTGCCAGCAGCCAAGGAACCCGGGAGTGGGAGACCCAGTACTTC
CASSQGTREWETQYF
>.|.|TRBJ1-2|TRBV28
TGTGCCAGCAGTCCTCCGGGAACTAACTATGGCTACACCTTC
CASSPPGTNYGYTF
>.|TRBD1|TRBJ2-7|TRBV5-1
TGCGCCAGCAGCTTTGGGACAGGTTCCTACGAGCAGTACTTC
CASSFGTGSYEQYF
>.|TRBD2|TRBJ2-1|TRBV7-8
TGTGCCAGCAGCTTCTTAGCGGGAGTAGGCTACAATGAGCAGTTCTTC
CASSFLAGVGYNEQFF
>.|TRBD1|TRBJ2-3|TRBV11-2
TGTGCCAGCAGCCTCCTAACAGGGGGCTCCACAGATACGCAGTATTTT
CASSLLTGGSTDTQYF
>.|TRBD1|TRBJ1-5|TRBV19
TGTGCCAGTAGATGGAGGGGGCGCGCGGATCAGCCCCAGCATTTT
CASRWRGRADQPQHF
>.|TRBD1|TRBJ1-2|TRBV5-1
TGCGCCAGCAACGGCGGGAACAGGGGGCAAGGGACTGGCTACACCTTC
CASNGGNRGQGTGYTF
>.|.|TRBJ2-2|TRBV28
TGTGCCAGCAGTTTAAGCAGGGGAGGGACCGGGGAGCTGTTTTTT
CASSLSRGGTGELFF
>.|TRBD2|TRBJ2-1|TRBV3-1/TRBV3-2
TGTGCCAGCAGCCAAGAGGCGAGCGGGAGGGCCTTGTGGAATGAGCAGTTCTTC
CASSQEASGRALWNEQFF
>few|TRBD1|TRBJ1-5|TRBV28
TGTGCCAGCAGTACCACTGGGACAGGGGGAAATCAGCCCCAGCATTTT
CASSTTGTGGNQPQHF
>.|TRBD1|TRBJ2-7|TRBV6-5
TGTGCCAGCAGTAGGGGGGACAGGGGTGGTAAGCAGTACTTC
CASSRGDRGGKQYF
>.|TRBD1|TRBJ2-5|TRBV29-1
TGCAGCGTTCTCAGACCAAGGACAGGGAAGGGCCAAGAGACCCAGTACTTC
CSVLRPRTGKGQETQYF
>few|.|TRBJ1-1|TRBV24-1
TGTGCCACCAGTGATTTGTGCCAGGGTAACACTGAAGCTTTCTTT
CATSDLCQGNTEAFF
>.|TRBD1|TRBJ2-7|TRBV5-1
TGCGCCAGCAGCCGGAGGGACAGGGGGATCGAGCAGTACTTC
CASSRRDRGIEQYF
>.|TRBD1|TRBJ2-7|TRBV11-2
TGTGCCAGCAGCTTAGGGGGACAGGGCGGAAACTACGAGCAGTACTTC
CASSLGGQGGNYEQYF
>.|.|TRBJ2-7|TRBV3-1/TRBV3-2
TGTGCCAGCAGCCAATACTACGAGCAGTACTTC
CASSQYYEQYF
>once|.|TRBJ2-5|TRBV7-9
TGTGCCAGCAGCTTGGGGCAGGGCCAAGAGACCCAGTACTTC
CASSLGQGQETQYF
>.|.|TRBJ1-1|TRBV7-2
TGTGCCAGCAGCTTAGGCTTAAGGCAGGGGAGGGGAACTGAAGCTTTCTTT
CASSLGLRQGRGTEAFF
>once|.|TRBJ1-3|TRBV6-1
TGTGCCAGCAGTGAAGGTGGCACTAGAAACACCATATATTTT
CASSEGGTRNTIYF
>.|TRBD2|TRBJ2-4|TRBV5-4
TGTGCCAGCAGCTTACTAGCGGGGAAACTAGCCAAAAACATTCAGTACTTC
CASSLLAGKLAKNIQYF
>.|TRBD1|TRBJ2-7|TRBV11-3
TGTGCCAGCAGCTTAGCGGGGACAGGCTCCTACGAGCAGTACTTC
CASSLAGTGSYEQYF
>.|TRBD1|TRBJ2-7|TRBV7-3
TGTGCCAGCAGCTTAACACCGGGACAGGGGATGAAGTACTTC
CASSLTPGQGMKYF
>.|.|TRBJ1-4|TRBV6-6
TGTGCCAGCAGTCGCCCCCGCTCGGGTGCAACTAATGAAAAACTGTTTTTT
CASSRPRSGATNEKLFF
>.|.|TRBJ1-4|TRBV14
TGTGCCAGCAGACTCTCAACTAATGAAAAACTGTTTTTT
CASRLSTNEKLFF
>.|.|TRBJ2-7|TRBV3-1/TRBV3-2
TGTGCCAGCAGCCAAGGTAGGGGACTCGGATCCTACGAGCAGTACTTC
CASSQGRGLGSYEQYF
>.|TRBD1|TRBJ1-5|TRBV24-1
TGTGCCACCAGTGATCGGCAGGGGGCGGGCAATCAGCCCCAGCATTTT
CATSDRQGAGNQPQHF
>few|.|TRBJ2-7|TRBV6-2/TRBV6-3
TGTGCCAGCAGTGACGGACTCTCTTCTTCATACGAGCAGTACTTC
CASSDGLSSSYEQYF
>.|.|TRBJ2-2|TRBV15
TGTGCCACCAGCAGAGATGGTAGGGTATTGAGGGCCACCGGGGAGCTGTTTTTT
CATSRDGRVLRATGELFF
>.|.|TRBJ1-2|TRBV25-1
TGTGCCAGCAGTGAAGCGGGCAGGTACTATGGCTACACCTTC
CASSEAGRYYGYTF
>.|TRBD1|TRBJ1-1|TRBV11-3
TGTGCCAGCAGCCTAGGGGGCGCCGGCAGAGCTTTCTTT
CASSLGGAGRAFF
>.|TRBD1|TRBJ2-3|TRBV11-2
TGTGCCAGCAGCTTAAGTGGGACAGGGGGGACGGATACGCAGTATTTT
CASSLSGTGGTDTQYF
>.|.|TRBJ2-7|TRBV28
TGTGCCAGCAGTTCCTCTCTGGGGGACAAATCGGTCTACGAGCAGTACTTC
CASSSSLGDKSVYEQYF
>.|TRBD1|TRBJ1-5|TRBV6-6
TGTGCCAGCACCTTGACAGGGGGCGGTTATCAGCCCCAGCATTTT
CASTLTGGGYQPQHF
>.|TRBD2|TRBJ2-1|TRBV20-1
TGCAGTGCTAGTACTAGCGGGAGGATGCAGCATGAGCAGTTCTTC
CSASTSGRMQHEQFF
>.|TRBD2|TRBJ2-4|TRBV6-6
TGTGCCAGCAGCCGACTAGCGGGAGGGGGGGACATTCAGTACTTC
CASSRLAGGGDIQYF
>.|TRBD1|TRBJ1-2|TRBV5-6
TGTGCCAGCAGCGGACCGGGACAGGGCCCCTATGGCTACACCTTC
CASSGPGQGPYGYTF
>.|.|TRBJ2-3|TRBV21-1
TGTGCCAGCAGCAAAACTCAGCGGGAGCCCCGCACAGATACGCAGTATTTT
CASSKTQREPRTDTQYF
>.|TRBD2|TRBJ2-1|TRBV3-1/TRBV3-2
TGTGCCAGCAGCCAAGTGACTAGCGGGAGGAGGAATGAGCAGTTCTTC
CASSQVTSGRRNEQFF
>.|.|TRBJ1-1|TRBV7-2
TGTGCCAGCAGCCTTCCCTACAGATCTGAAGCTTTCTTT
CASSLPYRSEAFF
>.|.|TRBJ1-5|TRBV5-6
TGTGCCAGCAGCTCCAGGACTCTCCGGGGTCAGCCCCAGCATTTT
CASSSRTLRGQPQHF
>.|.|TRBJ1-5|TRBV18
TGTGCCAGCTCACCCCTAAATCAGCCCCAGCATTTT
CASSPLNQPQHF
>.|.|TRBJ1-2|TRBV4-1
TGCGCCAGCAGCCAGGTCCGAGACAGCGTTAGCTATGGCTACACCTTC
CASSQVRDSVSYGYTF
>once|TRBD1|TRBJ1-5|TRBV6-1
TGTGCCAGCAGTGAAAGACAGGGGACTCAGCCCCAGCATTTT
CASSERQGTQPQHF
>medium-sized|.|TRBJ1-5|TRBV28
TGTGCCAGCAGTCCTATAGTACAGGGAAATCAGCCCCAGCATTTT
CASSPIVQGNQPQHF
>.|TRBD2|TRBJ2-7|TRBV28
TGTGCCAGCAGTTTACCTCTAGCGGGAGGCTCCGAGCAGTACTTC
CASSLPLAGGSEQYF
>.|.|TRBJ1-1|TRBV19
TGTGCCAGTAGTCTTCCGCCAGTCCCTGAAGCTTTCTTT
CASSLPPVPEAFF
>.|.|TRBJ2-2|TRBV24-1
TGTGCCACCAGTAAATACTTTGGGCGTCTAGGGGTCGGGGAGCTGTTTTTT
CATSKYFGRLGVGELFF
>.|TRBD2|TRBJ2-1|TRBV28
TGTGCCAGCAGTTTATACGGGACTAGCGGCCGTTGGGTTAATGAGCAGTTCTTC
CASSLYGTSGRWVNEQFF
>.|TRBD1|TRBJ1-3|TRBV30
TGTGCCTGGAGTAGACAGGGGTTTAGGTCTGGAAACACCATATATTTT
CAWSRQGFRSGNTIYF
>.|TRBD2|TRBJ2-1|TRBV19
TGTGCCAGTAGTATTCTAGCGGGAGGGTTCTCCTACAATGAGCAGTTCTTC
CASSILAGGFSYNEQFF
>.|TRBD1|TRBJ2-5|TRBV18
TGTGCCAGCTCACCACCGGAGGGGACAGGGGTCCAGTACTTC
CASSPPEGTGVQYF
>.|.|TRBJ1-5|TRBV7-2
TGTGCCAGCAGCCCGCAGAGGGCGGATCAACCCCAGCATTTT
CASSPQRADQPQHF
>.|.|TRBJ1-4|TRBV12-2
TGTGCAAGTCGCCTATCCCGCGGGTACTTAAAGAATGAAAAACTGTTTTTT
CASRLSRGYLKNEKLFF